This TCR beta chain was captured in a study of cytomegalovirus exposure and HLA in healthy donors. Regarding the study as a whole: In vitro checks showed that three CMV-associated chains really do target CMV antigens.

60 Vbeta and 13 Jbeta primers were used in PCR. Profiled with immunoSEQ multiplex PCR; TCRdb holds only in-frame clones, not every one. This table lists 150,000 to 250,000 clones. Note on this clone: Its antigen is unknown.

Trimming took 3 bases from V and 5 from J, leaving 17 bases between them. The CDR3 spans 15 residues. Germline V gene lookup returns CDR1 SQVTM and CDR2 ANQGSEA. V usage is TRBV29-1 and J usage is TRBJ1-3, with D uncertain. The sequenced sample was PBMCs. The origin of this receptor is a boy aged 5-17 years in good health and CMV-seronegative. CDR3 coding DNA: TGCAGCGTTGAGGAGGGTGCCCTCGGGAGAAACACCATATATTTT. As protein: CSVEEGALGRNTIYF.